This TCR beta chain was retrieved from a study of blood T cell repertoires in COVID-19. For the study at large: Sample material is recorded as cDNA or gDNA derived from T cells, B-cell-depleted T cells, or PBMCs.

After removal of 3 bases from V and 8 bases from J, the junction contained 11 bases not matched to a gene. This CDR3 contains 16 residues. Germline V gene data show CDR1 as LNHDA and CDR2 as SQIVND (reference sequence). In the original workflow: The assay estimated nucleated cells by amplifying reference gene primers. Clones were read by immunoSEQ multiplex PCR, and TCRdb kept only the in-frame ones, dropping some. D and trimming were read from the DNA, whereas the V and J calls and clone size are those reported in that table. The sample consists of around 250,000 clones, roughly 86% of them appearing once.

The clonotype was recovered from a woman aged 60-70 years who had recovered from COVID-19. This chain connects TRBV19 to TRBJ2-4; the match to TRBD1 covers 9 bases. Source material: peripheral blood. The CDR3 here is CASSIGGTGIDDIQYF. The DNA for the CDR3 is TGTGCCAGTAGTATTGGGGGGACAGGGATAGATGACATTCAGTACTTC.